This T cell receptor (beta chain) was recovered during a study of T-cell memory formation after mild COVID-19 (dated by TCRdb to 2020 to 2023). For context, the study as a whole: TCR sequence clusters from the two donors were found to be largely donor specific. Longitudinal TCRalpha and TCRbeta repertoire sequencing tracked T-cell clones expanding and contracting after mild COVID-19 in a couple of donors. The cohort comprised two young, previously healthy adult volunteers, one female and one male.

Ficoll-Paque density gradient centrifugation was the method used to isolate PBMCs. Results the study describes overall, beyond this receptor: SARS-CoV-2 specificity was not confirmed for the second-wave clones peaking on day 37. Some responding clones were found in pre-infection memory, which suggests that pre-existing cross-reactive memory T cells took part in the SARS-CoV-2 response. Clones contracting from day 15 to 85 had balanced CD4/CD8 phenotypes, while a second wave expanding from day 15 to 37 was biased towards CD4+. Contracting CD4+ clones were found mainly in CM and EM memory subsets, while CD8+ clones were enriched in EMRA. The study included only a couple of mild cases, and larger cohorts that include severe cases with pre-infection samples were judged to be necessary.

A remark on this clonotype: Its specific antigen is unknown. Base qualities were left out, and no much larger clone turns up one base away.

Sequencer: Illumina NovaSeq 6000. TCRalpha and TCRbeta cDNA libraries were constructed by 5'RACE with constant-segment primers, with sample barcodes and unique molecular identifiers being introduced. Trizol reagent was used to extract RNA from every sample. Amplification of the libraries took two PCR steps, and the second step added a second sample barcode plus Illumina TruSeq adapters. Libraries were sequenced on an Illumina NovaSeq with 2 x 150 bp paired-end reads. The paper's processing steps were these. The reads were demultiplexed and collapsed into UMI-guided consensus sequences using migec v1.2.7. With mixcr v2.1.11, UMI consensuses were aligned to TRA and TRB V and J templates and assembled into clonotypes. Expanded or contracted clonotypes were those called significant by both edgeR and NoisET, with noise models trained on biological replicates. For edgeR calls, a false discovery rate-adjusted p below 0.01 and a log2 fold-change threshold of 1 were applied. As an exploratory analysis of dynamics, PCA with hierarchical clustering was applied to max-normalized trajectories of the 1000 most abundant clonotypes. Separately sequenced CD4+ and CD8+ repertoires were used to assign the CD4 or CD8 phenotype of responding clones. Using fastp trimming at Q25 and MiXCR clonotype assembly, TCRdb reanalyzed the public sequencing data and kept in-frame beta chains. CDR3 protein sequences are deduplicated, and each keeps its most common genes and DNA. Here the V and J calls rest on TCRdb's processing, not on the authors' analysis. Across this sample there are a few hundred thousand distinct CDR3 sequences, with 20% to 25% seen only once. The ten largest account for around 20% of the sample.

The specimen sequenced was PBMCs or a T cell subset sorted from them (not recorded which). The TCR originated in a young man who had mild COVID-19 (a few samples of this study predate the infection). The sample titles of this study are shuffled in the database, so cell type and time point are left out; the donor was told from shared clones.

The bases read TGCAGTGCTAGCGGGGGTCCGGGAGGCTACACCTTC. Its translation is CSASGGPGGYTF. This chain joins TRBV20-1 to TRBJ1-2, with a weak D call of TRBD1 (5 bases match). Based on the germline V gene (reference sequence), the CDR1 and CDR2 sequences are DFQATT and SNEGSKA. V gives up 3 bases and J gives up 8 bases, and the segment between their germline ends measures 13 bases. The CDR3 starts with the cysteine, ends with the phenylalanine, and has 12 residues. Only the CDR3 portion is preserved as DNA: 36 bases, with reading frame beginning at the first base.